These 10 T cell receptor beta chains were all obtained from the same sample, sequenced in a study of T cell repertoires in cytomegalovirus infection. TCRdb itself ran the reads through MiXCR, one entry per CDR3 protein. The table has 160,000 or so distinct CDR3 sequences, about 20% seen once. The material sequenced was PBMCs. All receptors derive from a human donor in good health (CMV status not recorded). Some clones in this sample may be carry-over from other donors' samples.

This clonotype has only a few counts. The rearrangement uses TRBV28 and TRBJ1-2; 9 bases are shared with TRBD1. CDR1 and CDR2 (germline): MDHEN, SYDVKM. The CDR3 is 13 amino acids. V lost 6 bases, J lost 6 bases, and 5 bases stayed unmatched. Here the CDR3 DNA reads TGTGCCAGCAGCGGGACAGGGAAGGATGGCTACACCTTC. This sequence encodes CASSGTGKDGYTF.

This sequence joins TRBV9 and TRBJ2-2, with D perhaps being TRBD1 or TRBD2 (5 bases each). Trimming left V 4 bases short and J 5 bases short, with 15 bases between. CDR1 is SGDLS, CDR2 YYNGEE, per germline. The CDR3 extends over 15 amino acids. The CDR3 region is CASSQARGQTGELFF. CDR3 nucleotide sequence: TGTGCCAGCAGCCAAGCCCGGGGCCAGACCGGGGAGCTGTTTTTT.

This chain connects TRBV7-9 to TRBJ2-7, with D possibly TRBD2 on 6 matching bases. Germline V gene sequence: CDR1 SEHNR, CDR2 FQNEAQ (reference sequence). The CDR3 spans 16 residues. V dropped 3 bases and J dropped 1 base, with 16 bases sitting between them. Written as DNA, the CDR3 is TGTGCCAGCAGCTTTATCGGGACTTGGAATTCCTACGAGCAGTACTTC. This sequence encodes CASSFIGTWNSYEQYF.

This chain uses TRBV6-2 or TRBV6-3 with TRBJ2-7, with 11 bases that match TRBD2. Germline V gives CDR1 MNHEY, CDR2 SVGEGT. The CDR3 covers 16 residues. J was trimmed by 1 base and V by 4 bases; bases with no gene match: 6. Here the CDR3 reads CASSSGGLAVSYEQYF. The CDR3 DNA is TGTGCCAGCAGTTCCGGGGGACTAGCGGTTTCCTACGAGCAGTACTTC.

This clonotype was seen at least ten times. The chain joins TRBV27 to TRBJ2-7; 12 bases are shared with TRBD2. The germline gives CDR1 MNHEY, CDR2 SMNVEV (reference sequence). J was trimmed by 5 bases and V by 3 bases; bases with no gene match: 8. CDR3 length equals 16 residues. CDR3 sequence: CASSLLTSGRPNEQYF. The CDR3 bases are TGTGCCAGCAGTTTGCTTACTAGCGGGAGGCCCAACGAGCAGTACTTC.

V is TRBV28 and J is TRBJ1-2; perhaps TRBD1 as D (6 bases). CDR1 and CDR2 (germline): MDHEN, SYDVKM. The CDR3 contains 13 residues. Between the trimmed V and J ends, which lost 6 bases and 6 bases, there was a span of 14 bases. The CDR3 region is CASRLQGVDGYTF. The CDR3 nucleotides read TGTGCCAGCAGACTACAGGGAGTTGATGGCTACACCTTC.

This chain links TRBV5-1 with TRBJ1-5, with D unclear. Germline lookup yields CDR1 SGHRS and CDR2 YFSETQ. There are 14 residues in the CDR3. V was trimmed by 1 base and J by 5 bases, leaving 10 bases between them. This CDR3 is CASSLKHGDQPQHF. CDR3 coding DNA: TGCGCCAGCAGCTTGAAGCATGGGGATCAGCCCCAGCATTTT.

In its sample, this clonotype was seen a few times. The chain recombines TRBV12-3 or TRBV12-4 with TRBJ1-6, with D possibly matching TRBD1 (6 bases). The CDR3 extends over 15 amino acids. Trimming cost V 8 bases and J 2 bases, with 13 bases left between them. The CDR3 DNA reads as TGTGCCAGCTCCAAGGGGGACACCTATAATTCACCCCTCCACTTT. Translating gives CASSKGDTYNSPLHF.

This clonotype was counted between two and nine times. This chain links TRBV6-6 with TRBJ2-4; a possible D gene is TRBD1 (6 bases). The CDR3 loop spans 13 amino acids. The V and J ends lost 7 bases and 4 bases respectively, with 11 bases between them. Germline values: CDR1 MNHNY, CDR2 SVGAGI (reference sequence). CDR3 protein: CASTRDIKNIQYF. The CDR3 coding sequence is TGTGCCAGCACTCGGGACATAAAAAACATTCAGTACTTC.

This clonotype was detected only a few times. This chain joins TRBV12-3 or TRBV12-4 and TRBJ1-4; 9 bases map to TRBD1. V trimming: 6 bases; J trimming: 8 bases; junction bases outside the gene matches: 4. This CDR3 has 13 amino acids. In nucleotides, the CDR3 is TGTGCCAGCAGACAGGGGACAGGGGAAAAACTGTTTTTT. This gives the protein CASRQGTGEKLFF.